This record concerns one T cell receptor (beta chain) sequence. Its antigen is unidentified. This sample is drawn from a study of OX40 agonist ivuxolimab in advanced cancers. Findings and limits, study-wide: CD8+ T cells averaged more expanded clones than CD4+.

TCRdb's table, derived via immunoSEQ multiplex PCR, lists solely in-frame clones and lacks some. The data hold around 67,000 clones, with nearly 90% observed a single time. CDR1 and CDR2 (germline): MNHEY, SVGAGI. Trimming removed 5 bases from V and 7 bases from J; junction bases left unmatched: 8. The CDR3 covers 13 residues. The receptor was derived from an adult with an advanced solid tumor such as melanoma, head and neck, liver or kidney cancer. Sequenced material: CD4+ or CD8+ T cells sorted from blood, taken in a trial of the OX40 agonist ivuxolimab. The rearrangement links TRBV6-5 to TRBJ2-7; 7 positions match TRBD2. The CDR3 protein is CASSRDYTREQYF. DNA of the CDR3: TGTGCCAGCAGTCGGGACTACACGCGGGAGCAGTACTTC.